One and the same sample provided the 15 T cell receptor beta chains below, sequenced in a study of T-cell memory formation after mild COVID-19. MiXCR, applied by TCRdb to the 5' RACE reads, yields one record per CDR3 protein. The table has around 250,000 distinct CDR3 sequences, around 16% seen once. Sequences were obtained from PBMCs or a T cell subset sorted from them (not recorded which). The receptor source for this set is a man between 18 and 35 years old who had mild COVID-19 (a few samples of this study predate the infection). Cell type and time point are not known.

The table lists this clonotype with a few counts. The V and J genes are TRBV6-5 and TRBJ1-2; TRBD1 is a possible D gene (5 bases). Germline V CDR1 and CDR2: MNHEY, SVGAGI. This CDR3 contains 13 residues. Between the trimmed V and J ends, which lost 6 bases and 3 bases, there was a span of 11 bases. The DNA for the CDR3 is TGTGCCAGCAGGGGAATGGGGGACTATGGCTACACCTTC. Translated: CASRGMGDYGYTF.

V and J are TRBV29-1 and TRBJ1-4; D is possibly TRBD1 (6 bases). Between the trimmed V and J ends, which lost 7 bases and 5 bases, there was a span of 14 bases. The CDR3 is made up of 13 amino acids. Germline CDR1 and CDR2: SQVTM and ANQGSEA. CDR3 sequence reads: CSALGGQNEKLFF. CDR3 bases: TGCAGCGCCCTGGGGGGCCAGAATGAAAAACTGTTTTTT.

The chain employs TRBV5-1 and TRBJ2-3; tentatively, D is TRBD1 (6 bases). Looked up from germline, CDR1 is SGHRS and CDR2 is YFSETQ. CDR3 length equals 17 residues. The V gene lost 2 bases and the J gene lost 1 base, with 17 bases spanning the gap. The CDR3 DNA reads TGCGCCAGCAGCTTTGGACATCTCGCAGGGGGCACAGATACGCAGTATTTT. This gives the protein CASSFGHLAGGTDTQYF.

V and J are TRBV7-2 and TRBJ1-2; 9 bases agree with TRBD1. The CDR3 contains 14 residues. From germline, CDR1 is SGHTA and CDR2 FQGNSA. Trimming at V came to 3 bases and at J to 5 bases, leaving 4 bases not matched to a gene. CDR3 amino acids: CASSFTGGTYGYTF. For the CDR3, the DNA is TGTGCCAGCAGCTTTACAGGGGGCACATATGGCTACACCTTC. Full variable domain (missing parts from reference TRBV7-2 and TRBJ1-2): GAGVSQSPSNKVTEKGKDVELRCDPISGHTALYWYRQSLGQGLEFLIYFQGNSAPDKSGLPSDRFSAERTGGSVSTLTIQRTQQEDSAVYLCASSFTGGTYGYTFGSGTRLTVV.

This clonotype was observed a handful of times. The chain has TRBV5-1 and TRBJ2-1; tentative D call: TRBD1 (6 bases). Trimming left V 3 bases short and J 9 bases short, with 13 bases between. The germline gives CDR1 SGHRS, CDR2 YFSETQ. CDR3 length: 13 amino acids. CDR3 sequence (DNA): TGCGCCAGCAGCTCGGACAGTGGAGGTGAGCAGTTCTTC. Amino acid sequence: CASSSDSGGEQFF.

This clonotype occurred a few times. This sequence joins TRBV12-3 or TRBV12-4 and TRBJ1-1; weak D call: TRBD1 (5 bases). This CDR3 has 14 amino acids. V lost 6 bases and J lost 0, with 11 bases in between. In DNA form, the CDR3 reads TGTGCCAGCAGGCCTGAGACAGTGAACACTGAAGCTTTCTTT. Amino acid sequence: CASRPETVNTEAFF.

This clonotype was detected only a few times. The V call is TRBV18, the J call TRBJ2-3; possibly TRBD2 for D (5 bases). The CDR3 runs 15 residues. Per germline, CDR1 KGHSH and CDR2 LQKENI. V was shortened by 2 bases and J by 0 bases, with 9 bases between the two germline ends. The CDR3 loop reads CASSPFSGSTDTQYF. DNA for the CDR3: TGTGCCAGCTCACCATTCTCGGGGAGCACAGATACGCAGTATTTT.

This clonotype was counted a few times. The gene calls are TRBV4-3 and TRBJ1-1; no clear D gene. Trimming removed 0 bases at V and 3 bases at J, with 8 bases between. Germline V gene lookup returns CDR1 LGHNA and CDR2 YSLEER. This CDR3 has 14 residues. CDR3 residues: CASSQDFKDTEAFF. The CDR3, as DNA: TGCGCCAGCAGCCAAGATTTTAAAGACACTGAAGCTTTCTTT.

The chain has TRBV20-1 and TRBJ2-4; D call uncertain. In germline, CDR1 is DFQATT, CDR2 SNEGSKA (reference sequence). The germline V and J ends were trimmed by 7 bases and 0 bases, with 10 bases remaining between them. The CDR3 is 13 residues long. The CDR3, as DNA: TGCAGTGTGGCGGAACTAGCCAAAAACATTCAGTACTTC. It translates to CSVAELAKNIQYF.

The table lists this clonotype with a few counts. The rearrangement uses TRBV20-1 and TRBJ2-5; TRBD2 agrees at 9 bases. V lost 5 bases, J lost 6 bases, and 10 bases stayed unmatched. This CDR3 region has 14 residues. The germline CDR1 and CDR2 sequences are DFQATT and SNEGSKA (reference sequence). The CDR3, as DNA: TGCAGTGCTGCCCCCCCAGCGGGGGGCCAGACCCAGTACTTC. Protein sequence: CSAAPPAGGQTQYF.

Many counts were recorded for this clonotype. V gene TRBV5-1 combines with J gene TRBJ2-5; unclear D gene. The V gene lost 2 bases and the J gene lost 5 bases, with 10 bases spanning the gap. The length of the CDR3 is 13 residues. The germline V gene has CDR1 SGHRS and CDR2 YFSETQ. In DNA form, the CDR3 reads TGCGCCAGCAGCTTAATCCTAGGGGAGACCCAGTACTTC. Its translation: CASSLILGETQYF.

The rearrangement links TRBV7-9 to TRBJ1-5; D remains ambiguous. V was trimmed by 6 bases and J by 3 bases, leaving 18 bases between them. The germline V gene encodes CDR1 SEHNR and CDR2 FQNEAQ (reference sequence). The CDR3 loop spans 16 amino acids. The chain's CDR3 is CASSPGSGVNNQPQHF. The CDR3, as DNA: TGTGCCAGCAGTCCGGGGTCGGGAGTCAACAATCAGCCCCAGCATTTT.

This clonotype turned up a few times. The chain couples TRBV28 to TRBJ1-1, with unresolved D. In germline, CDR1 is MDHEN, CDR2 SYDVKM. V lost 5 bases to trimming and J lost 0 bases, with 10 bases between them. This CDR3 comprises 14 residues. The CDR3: CASSPYKMNTEAFF. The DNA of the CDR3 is TGTGCCAGCAGTCCGTATAAAATGAACACTGAAGCTTTCTTT.

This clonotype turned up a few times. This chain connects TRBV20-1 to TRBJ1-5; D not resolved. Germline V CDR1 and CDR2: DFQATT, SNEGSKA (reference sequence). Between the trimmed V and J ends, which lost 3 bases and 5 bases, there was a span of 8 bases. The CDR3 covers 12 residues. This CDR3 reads CSASRTDQPQHF. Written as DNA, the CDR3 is TGCAGTGCTAGTAGGACGGATCAGCCCCAGCATTTT.

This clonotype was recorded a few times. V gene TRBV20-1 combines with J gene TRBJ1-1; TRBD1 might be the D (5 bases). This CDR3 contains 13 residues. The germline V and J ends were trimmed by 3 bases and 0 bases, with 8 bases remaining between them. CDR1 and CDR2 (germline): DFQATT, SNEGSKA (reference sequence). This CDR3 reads CSASQGVNTEAFF. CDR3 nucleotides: TGCAGTGCTAGTCAGGGTGTGAACACTGAAGCTTTCTTT.